This T cell receptor beta chain was found in a study of blood T cells in healthy people across ages. For this clonotype: Its target is unknown.

Germline CDR1 is SGHDT and CDR2 is YYEEEE. V was cut by 0 bases and J by 0 bases, with 7 bases left in between. This CDR3 spans 15 amino acids. Combining a sample-barcoded 5' primer with a J-beta primer mix, a second PCR ran for 7 to 11 cycles. With 12 random nucleotides, a template-switch adaptor tagged each individual cDNA molecule. MiXCR, applied by TCRdb to the 5' RACE reads, yields one record per CDR3 protein. Of roughly 2 million distinct CDR3 sequences listed, less than 50% are singletons. General observations from the study: Researchers report that TCR beta diversity correlated strongly with naive T cell percentage.

Donor samples were obtained from healthy Caucasian individuals from Russia, aged 6 to 90. Total RNA, at least 5.5 micrograms per sample, was extracted from PBMCs. The chain has TRBV5-6 and TRBJ2-1; D remains ambiguous. The sequence was obtained from a woman between 40 and 50 years old in good health. Sequenced: blood. The chain's CDR3 is CASSLAHSSYNEQFF. The CDR3 DNA sequence: TGTGCCAGCAGCTTGGCCCATAGCTCCTACAATGAGCAGTTCTTC. The full variable domain, rest sourced from reference TRBV5-6 and TRBJ2-1, is DAGVTQSPTHLIKTRGQQVTLRCSPKSGHDTVSWYQQALGQGPQFIFQYYEEEERQRGNFPDRFSGHQFPNYSSELNVNALLLGDSALYLCASSLAHSSYNEQFFGPGTRLTVL.